These 10 T cell receptor beta chains came from one sample sequenced in a study of blood T cell repertoires in COVID-19. Profiling relied on immunoSEQ multiplex PCR, and the TCRdb table lists in-frame clones only, not all of them. The table includes 200,000 to 300,000 clones, roughly 86% detected once. Material: PBMCs or T cells enriched from blood (not recorded which). The receptors derive from a woman in her forties with acute COVID-19.

The rearrangement joins TRBV30 to TRBJ2-7; perhaps TRBD2 as D (5 bases). V was pared by 1 base and J by 0 bases, with 7 bases between. Germline values: CDR1 GTSNPN, CDR2 SVGIG (reference sequence). CDR3 length: 13 residues. The CDR3 here is CAWSDGGSYEQYF. As DNA, the CDR3 is TGTGCCTGGAGTGATGGAGGCTCCTACGAGCAGTACTTC.

The chain uses TRBV30 and TRBJ2-1; 9 bases agree with TRBD2. The CDR3 sequence is 17 residues long. V gave up 7 bases and J gave up 0 bases; unmatched junction bases: 13. Germline lookup yields CDR1 GTSNPN and CDR2 SVGIG (reference sequence). The CDR3 loop reads CASQAGGLQSSYNEQFF. The CDR3, as DNA: TGTGCCTCCCAAGCGGGAGGACTACAGAGCTCCTACAATGAGCAGTTCTTC.

This clone was detected once. This chain links TRBV30 with TRBJ1-5; a possible D gene is TRBD1 (5 bases). Per the germline V gene, CDR1 is GTSNPN and CDR2 is SVGIG (reference sequence). Trimming cost V 2 bases and J 0 bases, with 11 bases left between them. The length of the CDR3 is 15 residues. The chain's CDR3 is CAWSWGHSSNQPQHF. Written as DNA, the CDR3 is TGTGCCTGGAGTTGGGGCCACAGTAGCAATCAGCCCCAGCATTTT.

The chain employs TRBV27 and TRBJ2-1; 9 nucleotides agree with TRBD1. Germline V lookup: CDR1 MNHEY, CDR2 SMNVEV (reference sequence). The CDR3 runs 15 residues. V lost 5 bases and J lost 8; bases outside the gene matches: 10. The CDR3, as DNA: TGTGCCAGCAGTCCGTGGACAGGGGTAGGGTATGAGCAGTTCTTC. Its protein is CASSPWTGVGYEQFF.

The chain employs TRBV6-5 and TRBJ1-4; TRBD1 agrees at 7 bases. Trimming removed 2 bases from V and 11 bases from J; junction bases left unmatched: 11. The CDR3 loop spans 15 amino acids. Germline CDR1 and CDR2: MNHEY and SVGAGI. CDR3 DNA sequence: TGTGCCAGCAGTTACCAACAGGGGATATCGGAGAAACTGTTTTTT. The encoded protein is CASSYQQGISEKLFF.

The chain joins TRBV3-1 (or the pseudogene TRBV3-2) to TRBJ1-2; D possibly corresponds to TRBD1 (5 bases). V was pared by 4 bases and J by 4 bases, with 10 bases between. CDR3 size: 13 residues. The germline gives CDR1 LGHDT, CDR2 YNNKEL (reference sequence). The CDR3 DNA is TGTGCCAGCAGCCCATACAGGAGCTATGGCTACACCTTC. Its translation: CASSPYRSYGYTF.

The chain has TRBV3-1 (or the pseudogene TRBV3-2) and TRBJ2-7, with 8 bases matching TRBD2. The trim removed 8 bases at V and 6 bases at J, leaving 9 bases unmatched. The V gene's germline CDR1 is LGHDT and CDR2 YNNKEL (reference sequence). The CDR3 runs 13 residues. The DNA of the CDR3 is TGTGCCAGCGGAGCGGGAGCGAGAGGCGAGCAGTACTTC. This encodes CASGAGARGEQYF.

This chain uses TRBV3-1 (or the pseudogene TRBV3-2) with TRBJ2-5; TRBD2 agrees at 8 bases. The CDR3 has 14 residues. J gave up 4 bases and V 0 bases, and 1 base lay outside the gene matches. Germline-derived CDR1 and CDR2 are LGHDT and YNNKEL (reference sequence). The CDR3 DNA reads as TGTGCCAGCAGCCAAGATCTAGCGGGAGAGACCCAGTACTTC. Translating it yields CASSQDLAGETQYF.

This chain joins TRBV7-2 and TRBJ1-1, with D possibly matching TRBD1 (5 bases). The CDR3 extends over 15 amino acids. Germline-derived CDR1 and CDR2 are SGHTA and FQGNSA. V gave up 1 base and J gave up 2 bases, with 11 bases separating them. CDR3 in DNA: TGTGCCAGCAGCTTAGTTGGTCAGGGAAACACTGAAGCTTTCTTT. Translation gives CASSLVGQGNTEAFF.

The chain combines TRBV13 with TRBJ2-7; D perhaps matches TRBD2 (5 bases). Germline CDR1 PRHDT, CDR2 FYEKMQ (reference sequence). The CDR3 is 15 residues long. Trimming removed 5 bases at V and 4 bases at J, with 18 bases between. CDR3 coding DNA: TGTGCCAGCAGCCGGGTGGGGTCCAGGAGGTACGAGCAGTACTTC. Translation: CASSRVGSRRYEQYF.